This entry describes one TCR beta chain. The data stem from a study of blood T cell repertoires in COVID-19. In the study overall: Sources were T cells, B-cell-depleted T cells, or PBMCs; the material itself was cDNA or gDNA.

As processed by the authors: Amplification with reference gene primers provided the estimates of nucleated cell counts. Some clones are missing from TCRdb's copy, which holds only in-frame ones; the method was immunoSEQ multiplex PCR. V, J and clone size are taken as reported in that table, and D and trimming were inferred from the DNA itself. The sample holds about 120,000 clones, more than 80% seen once. Trimming took off 4 bases at V and 6 bases at J, with 17 bases between the two ends. Germline V CDR1 and CDR2: SGHNT, YYREEE (reference sequence). The CDR3 runs to 15 residues. The J gene is TRBJ1-5, the V gene TRBV5-4; D is uncertain. The TCR originated in a man aged 40-49 years with acute or convalescent COVID-19. Input material: peripheral blood. CDR3 nucleotide sequence: TGTGCCAGCAGCACCGCGCCGGGAAACCGTCAGCCCCAGCATTTT. It codes for CASSTAPGNRQPQHF.